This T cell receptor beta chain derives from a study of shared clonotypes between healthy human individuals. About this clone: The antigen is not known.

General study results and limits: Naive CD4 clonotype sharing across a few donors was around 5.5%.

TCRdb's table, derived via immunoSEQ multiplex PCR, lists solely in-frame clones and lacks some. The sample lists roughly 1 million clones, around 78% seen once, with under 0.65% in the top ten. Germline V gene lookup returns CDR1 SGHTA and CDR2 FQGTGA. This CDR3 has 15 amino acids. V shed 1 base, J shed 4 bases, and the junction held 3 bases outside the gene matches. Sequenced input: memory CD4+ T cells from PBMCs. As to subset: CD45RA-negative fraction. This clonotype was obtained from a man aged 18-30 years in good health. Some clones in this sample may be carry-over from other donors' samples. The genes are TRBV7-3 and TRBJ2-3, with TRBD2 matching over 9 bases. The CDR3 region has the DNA TGTGCCAGCAGCTTAAGGAGCGGGAGGCCAGATACGCAGTATTTT. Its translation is CASSLRSGRPDTQYF.